The rows below give T cell receptor beta chains drawn from one sample of a study of vaccination and CD4 T cells after COVID-19. Their specific antigens are unknown. TCRdb called the PCR reads again in MiXCR, with one record for every CDR3 protein. The sample has 11,000 or so distinct CDR3 sequences, under 75% seen once; the top ten hold around 9.9%. Material for sequencing was CD4+ T cells from blood, cultured in vitro. The source of these receptors is a human donor who had recovered from COVID-19. CDR3s include the opening cysteine and the closing phenylalanine or tryptophan. A D gene is named only where the DNA matches it firmly. Not all rows give a size; the values are once, few, many and, for expanded clones, a class.

j_call clone_size d_call v_call cdr3_nt cdr3_aa
TRBJ1-4 NA TRBD1 TRBV19 TGTGCCAGTAGCCTGGGACAGTTTACGCGAAAACTGTTTTTT CASSLGQFTRKLFF
TRBJ2-1 NA NA TRBV20-1 TGCAGTGCTAGAGGCGCGAATCAATACAATGAGCAGTTCTTC CSARGANQYNEQFF
TRBJ2-4 few NA TRBV20-1 TGCAGTGCCCAGCTCACCGGGAACATTCAGTACTTC CSAQLTGNIQYF
TRBJ1-5 NA NA TRBV30 TGTGCCTGGAGTGGGAGGAACAGGAGGGGGTATCAGCCCCAGCATTTT CAWSGRNRRGYQPQHF
TRBJ2-7 NA NA TRBV11-1 TGTGCCAGCAGTTTGACAGTGAGTTACGAGCAGTACTTC CASSLTVSYEQYF
TRBJ1-2 few NA TRBV15 TGTGCCACCAGCAGAGCCCTGGAAAGCTATGGCTACACCTTC CATSRALESYGYTF